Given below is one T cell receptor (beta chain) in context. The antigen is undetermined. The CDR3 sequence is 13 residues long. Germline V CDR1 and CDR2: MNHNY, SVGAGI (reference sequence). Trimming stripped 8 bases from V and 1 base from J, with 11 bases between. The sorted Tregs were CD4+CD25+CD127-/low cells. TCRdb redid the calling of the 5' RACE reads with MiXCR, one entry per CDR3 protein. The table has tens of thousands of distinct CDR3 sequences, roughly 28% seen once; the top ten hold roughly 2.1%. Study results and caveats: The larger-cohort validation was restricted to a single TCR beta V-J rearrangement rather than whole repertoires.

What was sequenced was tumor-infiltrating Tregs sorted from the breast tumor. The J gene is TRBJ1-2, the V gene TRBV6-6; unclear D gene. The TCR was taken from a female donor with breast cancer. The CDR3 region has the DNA TGTGCCAGCGGCCACGACGTTAACTATGGCTACACCTTC. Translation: CASGHDVNYGYTF.